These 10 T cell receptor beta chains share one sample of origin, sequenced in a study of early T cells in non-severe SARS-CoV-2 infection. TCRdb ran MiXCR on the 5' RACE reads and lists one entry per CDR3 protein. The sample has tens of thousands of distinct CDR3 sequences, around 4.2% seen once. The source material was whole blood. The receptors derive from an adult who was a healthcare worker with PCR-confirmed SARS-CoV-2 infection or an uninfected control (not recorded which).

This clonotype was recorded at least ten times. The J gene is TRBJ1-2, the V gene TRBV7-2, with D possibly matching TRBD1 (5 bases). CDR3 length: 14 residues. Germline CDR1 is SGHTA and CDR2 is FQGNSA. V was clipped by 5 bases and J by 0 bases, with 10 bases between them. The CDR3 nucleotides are TGTGCCAGCAGCGATCGGACATCTAACTATGGCTACACCTTC. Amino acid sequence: CASSDRTSNYGYTF.

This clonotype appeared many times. The CDR3 bases are TGTGCCAGCAGGGCCCCGGGAAGGGACGAGCAGTACTTC. Its protein is CASRAPGRDEQYF. The chain is built from TRBV6-6 and TRBJ2-7, with a tentative D call TRBD2 (5 bases). Germline V gene sequence: CDR1 MNHNY, CDR2 SVGAGI (reference sequence). The V end lost 6 bases, the J end lost 5 bases, and 14 bases lay between the germline ends. This CDR3 comprises 13 residues.

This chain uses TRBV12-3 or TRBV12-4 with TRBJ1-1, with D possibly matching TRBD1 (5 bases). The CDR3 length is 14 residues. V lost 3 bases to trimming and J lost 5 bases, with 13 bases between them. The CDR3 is CASSLGEFGTEAFF. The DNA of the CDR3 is TGTGCCAGCAGTTTGGGGGAATTTGGGACTGAAGCTTTCTTT.

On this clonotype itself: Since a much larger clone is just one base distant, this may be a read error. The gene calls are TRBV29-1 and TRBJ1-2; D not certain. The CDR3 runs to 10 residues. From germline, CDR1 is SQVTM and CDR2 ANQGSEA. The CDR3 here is CSVEYYGHTF. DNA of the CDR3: TGCAGCGTTGAATACTATGGCCACACCTTC.

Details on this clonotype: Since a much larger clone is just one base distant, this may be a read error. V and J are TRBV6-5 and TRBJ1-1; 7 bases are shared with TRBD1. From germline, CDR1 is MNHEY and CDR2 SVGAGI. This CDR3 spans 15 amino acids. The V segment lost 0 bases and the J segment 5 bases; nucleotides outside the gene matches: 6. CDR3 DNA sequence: TGTGCCAGCAGTTACTCGCGGAGGACAGGAACTGAAGCTTTCTTT. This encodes CASSYSRRTGTEAFF.

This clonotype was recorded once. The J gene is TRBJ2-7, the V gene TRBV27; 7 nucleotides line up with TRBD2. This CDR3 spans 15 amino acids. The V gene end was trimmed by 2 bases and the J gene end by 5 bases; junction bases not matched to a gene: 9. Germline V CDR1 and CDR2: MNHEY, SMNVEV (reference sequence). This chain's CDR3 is CASSLIAGVLHEQYF. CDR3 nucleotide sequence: TGTGCCAGCAGTTTAATAGCGGGCGTCCTCCACGAGCAGTACTTC.

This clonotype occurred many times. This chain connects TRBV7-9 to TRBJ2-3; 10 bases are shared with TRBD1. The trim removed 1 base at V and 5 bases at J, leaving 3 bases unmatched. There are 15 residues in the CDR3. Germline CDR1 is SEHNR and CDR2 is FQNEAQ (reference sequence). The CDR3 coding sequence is TGTGCCAGCAGCTTAGGGACAGGGGGTAAAGATACGCAGTATTTT. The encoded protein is CASSLGTGGKDTQYF.

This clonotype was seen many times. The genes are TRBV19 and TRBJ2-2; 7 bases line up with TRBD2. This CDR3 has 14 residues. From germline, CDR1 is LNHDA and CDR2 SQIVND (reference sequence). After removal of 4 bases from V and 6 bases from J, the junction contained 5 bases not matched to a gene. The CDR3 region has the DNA TGTGCCAGTAGTACTCGCGGGAGCCCCGGGGAGCTGTTTTTT. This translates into CASSTRGSPGELFF.

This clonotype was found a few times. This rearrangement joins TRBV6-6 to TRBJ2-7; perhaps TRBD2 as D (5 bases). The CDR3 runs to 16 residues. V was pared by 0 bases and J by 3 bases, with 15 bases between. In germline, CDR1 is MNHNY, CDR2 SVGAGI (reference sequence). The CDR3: CASSYSSGDRDYEQYF. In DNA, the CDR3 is TGTGCCAGCAGTTACTCGAGCGGAGACCGAGACTACGAGCAGTACTTC.

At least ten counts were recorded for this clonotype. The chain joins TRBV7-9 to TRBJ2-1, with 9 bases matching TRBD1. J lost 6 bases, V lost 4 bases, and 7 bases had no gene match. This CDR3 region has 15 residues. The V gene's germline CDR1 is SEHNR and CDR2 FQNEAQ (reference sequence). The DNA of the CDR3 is TGTGCCAGCAGCTCGGGACAGGGTAAAACCAATGAGCAGTTCTTC. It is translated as CASSSGQGKTNEQFF.